This entry concerns a single T cell receptor beta chain. Its antigen is currently unknown. Here immunoSEQ multiplex PCR was the method, and the copy in TCRdb shows in-frame clones only, minus some. The sample carries 100,000 to 150,000 clones, about 79% recorded once. The data were obtained in a study of T cell responses to AZD1222 COVID-19 vaccine. Overall study findings and caveats: Nearly half of spike-specific TCRs reportedly target variant regions that are unmutated in the B.1.351 and B.1.1.7 variants.

V was pared by 0 bases and J by 11 bases, with 10 bases between. The CDR3 runs 12 residues. The germline gives CDR1 SGHNT, CDR2 YENEEA. This sequence joins TRBV11-3 and TRBJ1-1; unclear D gene. The sequencing used peripheral blood, collected 28 days after the second AZD1222 dose. The source is an adult who received the AZD1222 COVID-19 vaccine. DNA for the CDR3: TGTGCCAGCAGCTTAGATAGCGGGCGGGCTTTCTTT. Encoded protein: CASSLDSGRAFF.